The clone carrying this TCR beta chain occurred many times. Its antigen remains unknown. This entry belongs to a study of CD8+CD57+ T cells in acquired aplastic anemia. At the level of the study: Sorted CD4+ and CD8+ cell DNA averaged approximately 3.4 ug. Notes on the study in general: Some 30 was the count of CD8+ CDR3 sequences that patients shared with controls. Researchers reported that CD8+ Simpson's diversity was not significantly different in patients versus controls.

TCR beta VDJ and CDR3 profiles were obtained from a genomic DNA template. From the reads, TCRdb called clonotypes with MiXCR, one entry per CDR3 protein. The sample yields over 150,000 distinct CDR3 sequences, roughly half seen once. The receptor's source is a human donor in good health, serving as a control. The specimen was sorted CD4+, CD8+, or CD8+CD57+ T cells (not recorded which) from PBMCs.

For the CDR3, the DNA is TGTGCCAGCAGTTTACTTTCGCGGGGCGAGCAGTACTTC. It is translated as CASSLLSRGEQYF. The chain couples TRBV27 to TRBJ2-7; possibly TRBD2 for D (6 bases). Germline CDR1 MNHEY, CDR2 SMNVEV (reference sequence). The CDR3 is made up of 13 amino acids. Trimming removed 2 bases at V and 6 bases at J, with 11 bases between.